These 30 T cell receptor beta chains came from one sample sequenced in a study of blood T cells in healthy people across ages. The use of a sample-barcoded 5' primer and a J-beta primer mix characterized a second PCR of roughly 6 to 11 cycles. TCRdb passed the 5' RACE reads through MiXCR, listing each CDR3 protein once. The sample yields roughly 1,700,000 distinct CDR3 sequences, roughly 27% seen once. Sequenced material: blood. These receptors all come from a young woman in good health.

On this clonotype: The junction departs from the called germline gene at one end, perhaps through a read error. In nucleotides, the CDR3 is TGCAGCGTTGGCGGTTCGCTCTCTGGGACCAACGTCCTGACTTTC. It specifies CSVGGSLSGTNVLTF. The chain carries TRBV29-1 and TRBJ2-6; D ambiguous. This CDR3 region has 15 residues. CDR1 and CDR2 from the germline V gene are SQVTM and ANQGSEA.

There are a few counts of this clonotype. The chain combines TRBV5-1 with TRBJ2-5, with D perhaps assigned TRBD1 or TRBD2 (6 bases each). Trimming took 1 base from V and 3 from J, leaving 13 bases between them. The CDR3 loop spans 15 amino acids. Germline loops: CDR1 SGHRS, CDR2 YFSETQ. The CDR3 DNA is TGCGCCAGCAGCTTGTTACCCGGGGGCGAAGAGACCCAGTACTTC. It yields the protein CASSLLPGGEETQYF.

This clonotype was detected ten times or more. The chain joins TRBV12-3 or TRBV12-4 to TRBJ2-5; 7 bases match TRBD2. The CDR3 consists of 15 residues. V lost 6 bases and J lost 6; bases outside the gene matches: 13. The CDR3 bases are TGTGCCAGCAGGGGGAAGGGCGGGAGTTTAAAGACCCAGTACTTC. The encoded protein is CASRGKGGSLKTQYF.

This chain uses TRBV5-1 with TRBJ2-7; no firm D call. This CDR3 region has 15 residues. Germline assignment: CDR1 SGHRS and CDR2 YFSETQ. Trimming took 4 bases from V and 7 from J, leaving 21 bases between them. CDR3 in DNA: TGCGCCAGCAGCATCACGGGCAGCTACAACAATGAGCAGTACTTC. Translation: CASSITGSYNNEQYF.

As concerns this clonotype: With a much larger clone just one base away, this may be a read error. The chain combines TRBV9 with TRBJ2-4; 8 positions match TRBD2. The CDR3 has 15 residues. The V gene's germline CDR1 is SGDLS and CDR2 YYNGEE. The V gene end was trimmed by 0 bases and the J gene end by 13 bases; junction bases not matched to a gene: 12. The CDR3 DNA reads as TGTGCCAGCAGCGTAGGGCGGGGGGATTACAATGAGCAGTACTTC. The encoded protein is CASSVGRGDYNEQYF.

This clonotype is a singleton in its sample. The rearrangement links TRBV3-1 to TRBJ2-3; 10 nucleotides align to TRBD2. The CDR3 runs to 16 residues. V trimming: 0 bases; J trimming: 5 bases; junction bases outside the gene matches: 5. Germline loops: CDR1 LGHDT, CDR2 YNNKEL (reference sequence). The CDR3 sequence: CASSQDPSGGGDTQYF. As DNA, the CDR3 is TGTGCCAGCAGCCAAGATCCGAGCGGGGGGGGAGATACGCAGTATTTT.

In the case of this clonotype: This sequence may be a read error, since a much larger clone differs from it by one base. This chain joins TRBV5-1 and TRBJ1-2; TRBD1 matches 9 bases. CDR3 length equals 15 residues. With 0 bases clipped from V and 10 bases from J, the junction kept 10 bases outside the gene matches. Germline-derived CDR1 and CDR2 are SGHRS and YFSETQ. CDR3 nucleotides: TGCGCCAGCAGCTTGGTCCCGGGACAGGGTAGTGACTACACCTTC. Encoded protein: CASSLVPGQGSDYTF.

This clonotype was observed a few times. Compared with germline, one end of the junction differs, possibly owing to a read error. This chain connects TRBV14 to TRBJ2-3; 9 nucleotides match TRBD2. Per the germline V gene, CDR1 is SGHDN and CDR2 is FVKESK. CDR3 length: 13 residues. CDR3 sequence (DNA): TGTGCTAGCAGCCGAGGAGGCAGCGGGGGGAAGTATTTT. Translated, it gives CASSRGGSGGKYF.

V is TRBV27 and J is TRBJ2-5, with D hard to call. The DNA end favors TRBJ2-7, so the J call may be wrong. This CDR3 has 12 amino acids. Germline assignment: CDR1 MNHEY and CDR2 SMNVEV (reference sequence). The CDR3 nucleotides read TGTGCCAGCAGGGGTGGAACCTGCGAGCAGTACTTC. This codes for CASRGGTCEQYF.

The genes are TRBV10-3 and TRBJ1-6; TRBD1 agrees at 8 bases. V lost 2 bases and J lost 0; bases outside the gene matches: 12. This CDR3 has 20 residues. Germline V gene lookup returns CDR1 ENHRY and CDR2 SYGVKD. The CDR3 loop is CAISEADRDRRSSYNSPLHF. DNA for the CDR3: TGTGCCATCAGTGAGGCGGACAGGGATAGGAGGAGCTCCTATAATTCACCCCTCCACTTT.

The rearrangement uses TRBV19 and TRBJ1-1; D is perhaps TRBD1 (6 bases). The CDR3 runs 15 residues. Germline values: CDR1 LNHDA, CDR2 SQIVND (reference sequence). Trimming shortened V by 6 bases and J by 0 bases, and 14 bases separated the two germline ends. CDR3 coding DNA: TGTGCCAGTAGCCTGGACAGTCGTTTGAACACTGAAGCTTTCTTT. Translated, it gives CASSLDSRLNTEAFF.

The chain employs TRBV7-2 and TRBJ1-5; D might be TRBD1 (5 bases). V lost 3 bases to trimming and J lost 9 bases, with 15 bases between them. Germline CDR1 SGHTA, CDR2 FQGNSA. The CDR3 is made up of 14 amino acids. DNA of the CDR3: TGTGCCAGCAGCTTCGGGGGTGGGTCGTGGCCCCAGCATTTT. Translation: CASSFGGGSWPQHF.

There are a few counts of this clonotype. The genes are TRBV29-1 and TRBJ1-5; tentatively, D is TRBD1 (5 bases). The CDR3 sequence is 14 residues long. Germline-derived CDR1 and CDR2 are SQVTM and ANQGSEA. Trimming removed 4 bases from V and 5 bases from J, with 15 bases in between. CDR3 in amino acids: CSVAPTGWDQPQHF. CDR3 nucleotides: TGCAGCGTTGCCCCCACAGGTTGGGATCAGCCCCAGCATTTT.

In this sample, this clonotype turned up a few times. V usage is TRBV29-1 and J usage is TRBJ1-4, with D maybe TRBD1 (6 bases). This CDR3 region has 14 residues. With 5 bases removed from V and 4 bases from J, the gap between germline ends came to 14 bases. Per germline, CDR1 SQVTM and CDR2 ANQGSEA. The DNA for the CDR3 is TGCAGCGTTTCGGGACAAAACCATAATGAAAAACTGTTTTTT. This encodes CSVSGQNHNEKLFF.

There are many counts of this clonotype. The rearrangement joins TRBV5-1 to TRBJ2-7; 10 positions match TRBD2. Unmatched junction bases numbered 7, after V lost 4 bases and J lost 3 bases. The V gene's germline CDR1 is SGHRS and CDR2 YFSETQ. CDR3 length: 15 amino acids. The CDR3 sequence is CASSDPSGGVYEQYF. The CDR3 nucleotides are TGCGCCAGCAGCGATCCTAGCGGGGGCGTCTACGAGCAGTACTTC.

This clonotype was detected only a few times. The chain joins TRBV20-1 to TRBJ2-1; the match to TRBD2 covers 12 bases. Germline values: CDR1 DFQATT, CDR2 SNEGSKA (reference sequence). The CDR3 length is 14 residues. The V segment lost 4 bases and the J segment 7 bases; nucleotides outside the gene matches: 5. The CDR3 reads CSATRLAGGNEQFF. In DNA, the CDR3 is TGCAGTGCTACTCGGCTAGCGGGAGGGAATGAGCAGTTCTTC.

The chain joins TRBV9 to TRBJ2-3; TRBD1 matches at 7 bases. From germline, CDR1 is SGDLS and CDR2 YYNGEE. Germline trimming cut 4 bases from V and 14 bases from J; bases unmatched to any gene: 19. The CDR3 spans 15 residues. The CDR3 sequence is CASSPGDSSNEKLYF. The CDR3 DNA sequence: TGTGCCAGCAGCCCTGGGGACAGTTCTAATGAAAAACTGTATTTT.

The sample holds a few counts of this clonotype. The chain has TRBV29-1 and TRBJ2-7; TRBD2 matches 7 bases. CDR3 length: 13 amino acids. Germline V CDR1 and CDR2: SQVTM, ANQGSEA. The V segment lost 7 bases and the J segment 0 bases; nucleotides outside the gene matches: 6. DNA for the CDR3: TGCAGCGGATGGCGGGGGTCCTCCTACGAGCAGTACTTC. Protein product: CSGWRGSSYEQYF.

Worth noting for this clonotype: This sequence may be a read error, since a much larger clone differs from it by one base. The chain combines TRBV20-1 with TRBJ2-1, with D tentatively TRBD2 (6 bases). The V end was cut by 4 bases, the J end by 7 bases, with 17 bases between. This CDR3 is built from 14 residues. The germline V gene encodes CDR1 DFQATT and CDR2 SNEGSKA (reference sequence). Written as DNA, the CDR3 is TGCAGTGCTAAAGGGGCTAGCGTGGAGAATGAGCAGTTCTTC. It translates to CSAKGASVENEQFF.

V and J are TRBV7-6 and TRBJ1-1, with D unresolved. Between the trimmed V and J ends, which lost 5 bases and 1 base, there was a span of 8 bases. CDR1 is SGHVS and CDR2 is FNYEAQ in the germline V gene. The CDR3 covers 13 residues. CDR3 DNA sequence: TGTGCCAGCAGCCAAGTCCCGAACACTGAAGCTTTCTTT. Translated: CASSQVPNTEAFF.

About this clonotype itself: Sequence at one end of the junction differs from germline and may be a read error. The J gene is TRBJ2-3, the V gene TRBV12-3 or TRBV12-4; TRBD2 is a possible D gene (5 bases). The CDR3 has 13 amino acids. CDR3 loop: CASSLVGEDAQYF. The CDR3 nucleotides read TGTGCCAGCAGTTTAGTGGGAGAAGATGCGCAATATTTT.

A few counts support this clonotype. The chain has TRBV24-1 and TRBJ2-1; 7 nucleotides agree with TRBD2. Germline CDR1 reads KGHDR; CDR2 reads SFDVKD. V was clipped by 4 bases and J by 8 bases; unmatched bases: 10. This CDR3 spans 15 amino acids. CDR3 DNA sequence: TGTGCCACCAGTGAAGGGACTACTCCGTCGGATGAGCAGTTCTTC. It yields the protein CATSEGTTPSDEQFF.

A remark on this clonotype: One end of the junction varies from germline; a read error may be responsible. This CDR3 reads CASSRVRTDMQYF. CDR3 nucleotide sequence: TGTGCCAGCAGTCGAGTCCGCACAGATATGCAGTATTTT. This chain links TRBV12-3 or TRBV12-4 with TRBJ2-3, with no clear D. This CDR3 has 13 amino acids.

This clonotype was recorded a few times. The chain links TRBV30 to TRBJ1-3, with D unclear. CDR3 length: 13 amino acids. The V and J ends lost 3 bases and 8 bases respectively, with 14 bases between them. Germline assignment: CDR1 GTSNPN and CDR2 SVGIG (reference sequence). CDR3 in amino acids: CAWSQTPMDTIYF. The CDR3, as DNA: TGTGCCTGGAGCCAGACACCTATGGACACCATATATTTT.

J is TRBJ2-7 and V is TRBV20-1, with 10 positions matching TRBD2. The germline CDR1 and CDR2 sequences are DFQATT and SNEGSKA (reference sequence). The CDR3 has 15 residues. V trimming: 3 bases; J trimming: 3 bases; junction bases outside the gene matches: 8. The CDR3 DNA is TGCAGTGCTAGCCTAGCGGGAGTATTGGGCTACGAGCAGTACTTC. Amino acid sequence: CSASLAGVLGYEQYF.

The table lists this clonotype with a few counts. This chain links TRBV27 with TRBJ2-7; 7 bases agree with TRBD2. V lost 4 bases to trimming and J lost 7 bases; unmatched junction nucleotides: 7. The CDR3 is 13 amino acids. The germline gives CDR1 MNHEY, CDR2 SMNVEV (reference sequence). The CDR3 protein is CASSYRLAGEQYF. The CDR3 DNA reads as TGTGCCAGCAGTTATCGACTAGCTGGGGAGCAGTACTTC.

V gene TRBV27 combines with J gene TRBJ2-7, with TRBD1 matching over 9 bases. The V gene end was trimmed by 2 bases and the J gene end by 4 bases; junction bases not matched to a gene: 6. CDR3 size: 15 residues. Germline CDR1 MNHEY, CDR2 SMNVEV (reference sequence). The CDR3 sequence: CASSLIGTGIYEQYF. The CDR3 region has the DNA TGTGCCAGCAGTTTAATAGGGACAGGGATTTACGAGCAGTACTTC.

This clonotype was found once. The chain is built from TRBV15 and TRBJ2-7; 8 nucleotides match TRBD2. This CDR3 spans 14 amino acids. Germline V gene sequence: CDR1 LNHNV, CDR2 YYDKDF (reference sequence). V trimming: 3 bases; J trimming: 2 bases; junction bases outside the gene matches: 3. The CDR3 loop reads CATSSSGNPYEQYF. The CDR3 coding sequence is TGTGCCACCAGCAGTAGCGGGAACCCCTACGAGCAGTACTTC. Full variable domain (outside the CDR3, taken from reference TRBV15 and TRBJ2-7): DAMVIQNPRYQVTQFGKPVTLSCSQTLNHNVMYWYQQKSSQAPKLLFHYYDKDFNNEADTPDNFQSRRPNTSFCFLDIRSPGLGDTAMYLCATSSSGNPYEQYFGPGTRLTVT.

The V call is TRBV15, the J call TRBJ2-7, with 11 positions matching TRBD2. V lost 4 bases to trimming and J lost 7 bases; unmatched junction nucleotides: 9. The V gene's germline CDR1 is LNHNV and CDR2 YYDKDF (reference sequence). The CDR3 runs 15 residues. CDR3 coding DNA: TGTGCCACCAGCAAACTAGCGGGAGAACCCAATGAGCAGTACTTC. Translated, it gives CATSKLAGEPNEQYF.

Ten or more counts support this clonotype. The J gene is TRBJ2-6, the V gene TRBV3-1; unclear D gene. V was shortened by 1 base and J by 2 bases, with 6 bases between the two germline ends. The CDR3 has 15 residues. The germline CDR1 and CDR2 sequences are LGHDT and YNNKEL (reference sequence). The CDR3 here is CASSQAPAGANVLTF. CDR3 nucleotides: TGTGCCAGCAGCCAAGCCCCGGCTGGGGCCAACGTCCTGACTTTC.